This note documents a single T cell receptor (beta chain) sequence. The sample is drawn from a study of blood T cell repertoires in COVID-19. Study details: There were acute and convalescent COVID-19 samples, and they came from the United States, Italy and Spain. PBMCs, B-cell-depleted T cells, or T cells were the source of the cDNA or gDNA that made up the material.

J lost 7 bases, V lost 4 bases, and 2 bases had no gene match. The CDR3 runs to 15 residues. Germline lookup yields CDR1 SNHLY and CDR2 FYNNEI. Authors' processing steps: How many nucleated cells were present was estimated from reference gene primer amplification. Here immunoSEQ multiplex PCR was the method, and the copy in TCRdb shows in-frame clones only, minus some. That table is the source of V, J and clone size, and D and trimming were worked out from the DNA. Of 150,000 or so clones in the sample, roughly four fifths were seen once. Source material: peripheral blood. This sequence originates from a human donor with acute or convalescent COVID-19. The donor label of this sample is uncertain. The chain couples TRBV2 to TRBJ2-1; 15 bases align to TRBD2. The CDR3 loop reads CASSGTSGGVNEQFF. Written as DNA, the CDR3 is TGTGCCAGCAGTGGGACTAGCGGGGGGGTAAATGAGCAGTTCTTC.